The rows below give T cell receptor beta chains drawn from one sample of a study of blood T cell repertoires in COVID-19. Measured with immunoSEQ multiplex PCR; TCRdb has only the in-frame clones, and not every one. The profile shows approximately 130,000 clones, about 77% of them singletons. Sequenced input: peripheral blood. All receptors derive from a human donor in a cohort sampled during active COVID-19. Both conserved end residues are part of each CDR3.

j_call v_call cdr3_aa
TRBJ2-2 TRBV3-1/TRBV3-2 CASSQDRAGELFF
TRBJ1-5 TRBV29-1 CSVSEQGILGQPQHF
TRBJ2-7 TRBV7-9 CASSLVREQYF
TRBJ2-3 TRBV19 CASSNVGVVLSTDTQYF
TRBJ1-2 TRBV19 CASYTGQNLNYGYTF
TRBJ2-5 TRBV6-5 CASRPDRVQETQYF
TRBJ2-3 TRBV5-4 CASSLATDTQYF
TRBJ1-1 TRBV7-9 CASSPGQEYASTEAFF
TRBJ1-5 TRBV5-1 CASSRSVSQPQHF
TRBJ2-1 TRBV5-1 CASSLPSGSDSYNEQFF
TRBJ1-6 TRBV3-1/TRBV3-2 CASSPGGTRSPLHF
TRBJ2-2 TRBV29-1 CSIAGLGNTGELFF
TRBJ2-3 TRBV7-3 CASSLISGDTQYF
TRBJ1-3 TRBV4-2 CASSQHQDRADGNTIYF
TRBJ2-2 TRBV5-1 CASSFLSDTGELFF
TRBJ2-7 TRBV27 CASSRDRLYDEQYF
TRBJ1-5 TRBV5-1 CASSPQGNNQPQHF
TRBJ2-3 TRBV18 CASSGTSGTDTQYF
TRBJ2-3 TRBV9 CASSVGGLGDTQYF
TRBJ2-3 TRBV10-3 CAIRTVTSGGSTDTQYF
TRBJ1-3 TRBV7-9 CASSLDRGSVTIYF
TRBJ2-2 TRBV7-3 CASRRTAAGELFF
TRBJ2-2 TRBV2 CASNRQGTNTGELFF
TRBJ1-5 TRBV7-2 CASSLTRDSLAAQHF
TRBJ2-1 TRBV10-3 CAARTSGGSYNEQFF
TRBJ1-1 TRBV2 CASSAQGPGRAFF
TRBJ2-5 TRBV9 CASSVAPGGETQYF
TRBJ2-7 TRBV19 CASRSGMASYEQYF
TRBJ2-1 TRBV9 CASSVDRRNEQFF
TRBJ1-2 TRBV30 CAWSAGGPGYGYTF
TRBJ1-1 TRBV18 CASSPPRVPRAEAFF
TRBJ2-5 TRBV5-1 CASSLVQGQKTQYF
TRBJ1-2 TRBV6-6 CASSGRDSLYGYTF
TRBJ2-1 TRBV7-2 CASSYRLAGPSYNEQFF
TRBJ2-3 TRBV7-8 CASSLQGIETDTQYF
TRBJ1-4 TRBV5-4 CASSHQGVGEKLFF
TRBJ1-3 TRBV27 CASSRSGTGGNTIYF
TRBJ2-3 TRBV5-1 CASSFGQAKYTQYF
TRBJ2-1 TRBV24-1 CATSDHHSGRAHEQFF
TRBJ2-3 TRBV6-1 CASSAPSRTSGTDTQYF
TRBJ2-4 TRBV6-4 CASSAAGTGFINIQYF
TRBJ2-3 TRBV15 CATSRPPGRGGRDTQYF
TRBJ2-7 TRBV13 CASSLLAKGQYEQYF
TRBJ2-7 TRBV19 CASRRQGTLEQYF
TRBJ1-5 TRBV6-5 CASNGVGQPQHF
TRBJ1-1 TRBV6-2/TRBV6-3 CASSSNPRGTEAFF